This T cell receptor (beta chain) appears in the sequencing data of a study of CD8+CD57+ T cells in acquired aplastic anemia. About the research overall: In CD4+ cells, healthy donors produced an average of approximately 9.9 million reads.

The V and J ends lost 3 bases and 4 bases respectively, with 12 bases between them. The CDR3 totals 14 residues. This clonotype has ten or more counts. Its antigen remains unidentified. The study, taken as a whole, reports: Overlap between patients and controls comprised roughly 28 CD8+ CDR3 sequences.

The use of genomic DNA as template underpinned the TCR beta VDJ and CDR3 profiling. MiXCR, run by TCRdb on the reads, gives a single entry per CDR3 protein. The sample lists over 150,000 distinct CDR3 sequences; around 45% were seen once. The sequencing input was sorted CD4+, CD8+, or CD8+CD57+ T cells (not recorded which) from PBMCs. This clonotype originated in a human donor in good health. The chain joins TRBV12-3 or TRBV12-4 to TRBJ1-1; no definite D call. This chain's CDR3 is CASSLGVQVTEAFF. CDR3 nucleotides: TGTGCCAGCAGTTTGGGAGTTCAGGTCACTGAAGCTTTCTTT.